The 19 T cell receptor beta chains listed next were all sequenced from one sample in a study. TCRdb re-called the 5' RACE reads with MiXCR, one entry per CDR3 protein. The data contain about 9,100 distinct CDR3 sequences, 12% to 15% of them singletons. Cells sorted as Tregs were CD4+, CD25+ and CD127-/low. The material sequenced was Tregs sorted from blood. These receptor sequences come from a female donor with breast cancer.

Remarks on this clonotype: Since a much larger clone is just one base distant, this may be a read error. Since no conserved phenylalanine or tryptophan closes the CDR3, a read error is the likely cause. The chain uses TRBV7-2 and TRBJ2-7, with TRBD2 matching 7 bases. The CDR3 has 13 residues. Germline V CDR1 and CDR2: SGHTA, FQGNSA. Germline trimming cut 4 bases from V and 6 bases from J; bases unmatched to any gene: 6. This CDR3 reads CASSSRGILEQYL. CDR3 coding DNA: TGTGCCAGCAGCTCGCGGGGGATCCTCGAGCAGTACCTC.

This clonotype was recorded at least ten times. This chain connects TRBV20-1 to TRBJ2-1; D perhaps matches TRBD2 (5 bases). The CDR3 loop spans 13 amino acids. Trimming stripped 5 bases from V and 2 bases from J, with 10 bases between. The germline CDR1 and CDR2 sequences are DFQATT and SNEGSKA (reference sequence). The CDR3 coding sequence is TGCAGTGCTCCGAGCGGAACCTACAATGAGCAGTTCTTC. Encoded protein: CSAPSGTYNEQFF.

As to this clonotype: A much larger clone sits a single nucleotide away, making a read error possible. This chain connects TRBV6-2 or TRBV6-3 to TRBJ2-3, with D possibly matching TRBD2 (5 bases). Germline CDR1 is MNHEY and CDR2 is SVGEGT. Deletions cut 7 bases from V and 8 bases from J, with 16 bases between. The CDR3 is made up of 13 amino acids. DNA for the CDR3: TGTGCCAGCACAGACATCCTCCGGGGTACGCAGTATTTT. Amino acids: CASTDILRGTQYF.

To note about this clonotype: A much larger clonotype is one base distant, so this may be a read error. This chain uses TRBV28 with TRBJ2-4; D is uncertain. Germline V CDR1 and CDR2: MDHEN, SYDVKM. The V and J ends lost 4 bases and 0 bases respectively, with 16 bases between them. This CDR3 region has 17 residues. The CDR3 sequence is CASSSRNSIVAKNIQYF. In nucleotides, the CDR3 is TGTGCCAGCAGTTCCAGGAACAGCATTGTAGCCAAAAACATTCAGTACTTC.

This clonotype is classed as medium-sized (0.01 to 0.1%). The rearrangement joins TRBV5-1 to TRBJ2-7; a weak D match, TRBD2 (5 bases). With 2 bases removed from V and 2 bases from J, the gap between germline ends came to 14 bases. The CDR3 spans 15 residues. Germline CDR1 reads SGHRS; CDR2 reads YFSETQ. CDR3 DNA: TGCGCCAGCAGCTTTACTTTTTCAGCGGCCTACGAGCAGTACTTC. The encoded protein is CASSFTFSAAYEQYF.

This clonotype is large within its sample. The chain employs TRBV28 and TRBJ1-2; TRBD1 matches 7 bases. This CDR3 contains 13 residues. The junction had 3 bases not matched to a gene; V was cut back by 4 bases and J by 4 bases. The germline V gene has CDR1 MDHEN and CDR2 SYDVKM. The CDR3 loop is CASSSGQVYGYTF. In DNA form, the CDR3 reads TGTGCCAGCAGTTCTGGACAGGTCTATGGCTACACCTTC.

The rearrangement joins TRBV6-1 to TRBJ2-6, with 7 bases matching TRBD1. The CDR3 extends over 15 amino acids. Germline V gene sequence: CDR1 MNHNS, CDR2 SASEGT. Trimming at V came to 4 bases and at J to 4 bases, leaving 4 bases not matched to a gene. The CDR3 is CASSVTGAGANVLTF. DNA for the CDR3: TGTGCCAGCAGTGTTACAGGGGCCGGGGCCAACGTCCTGACTTTC.

This clonotype has a count of ten or more. The rearrangement uses TRBV3-1 and TRBJ1-2; D is possibly TRBD1 (5 bases). V lost 4 bases, J lost 6 bases, and 15 bases lay in between. CDR1 and CDR2 (germline): LGHDT, YNNKEL (reference sequence). This CDR3 contains 14 residues. CDR3 region: CASSRNTGTDGYTF. The CDR3 DNA follows: TGTGCCAGCAGCCGTAATACCGGGACCGATGGCTACACCTTC.

Ten or more counts support this clonotype. The rearrangement links TRBV5-1 to TRBJ1-2; the match to TRBD1 covers 10 bases. Germline trimming cut 4 bases from V and 4 bases from J; bases unmatched to any gene: 4. Germline values: CDR1 SGHRS, CDR2 YFSETQ. The CDR3 runs 14 residues. The chain's CDR3 is CASSLRQGAYGYTF. The CDR3 nucleotides are TGCGCCAGCAGCCTACGACAGGGGGCCTATGGCTACACCTTC.

This clonotype occurred many times. V usage is TRBV29-1 and J usage is TRBJ2-7; D ambiguous. The germline V gene has CDR1 SQVTM and CDR2 ANQGSEA. V was trimmed by 4 bases and J by 0 bases, leaving 16 bases between them. The CDR3 is 15 residues long. DNA for the CDR3: TGCAGCGTTGTTTCCCCCCCTGCCACCTCCTACGAGCAGTACTTC. This encodes CSVVSPPATSYEQYF.

Regarding this clonotype: This may stem from a read error, because a much larger clone lies one nucleotide away. The genes are TRBV5-1 and TRBJ2-2; D is perhaps TRBD2 (5 bases). CDR1 is SGHRS, CDR2 YFSETQ, per germline. The CDR3 spans 14 residues. The CDR3 reads CASSSMGNTGEPFF. CDR3 coding DNA: TGCGCCAGCAGCTCGATGGGGAACACCGGGGAGCCGTTTTTT. Drawing the rest from reference TRBV5-1 and TRBJ2-2, the complete variable domain is KAGVTQTPRYLIKTRGQQVTLSCSPISGHRSVSWYQQTPGQGLQFLFEYFSETQRNKGNFPGRFSGRQFSNSRSEMNVSTLELGDSALYLCASSSMGNTGEPFFGEGSRLTVL.

The chain is built from TRBV7-2 and TRBJ2-5; 7 nucleotides line up with TRBD1. The length of the CDR3 is 16 residues. Germline values: CDR1 SGHTA, CDR2 FQGNSA. The junction had 13 bases not matched to a gene; V was cut back by 5 bases and J by 4 bases. CDR3 sequence reads: CASSPNIQGGSETQYF. The DNA of the CDR3 is TGTGCCAGCAGCCCGAATATTCAAGGGGGCTCAGAGACCCAGTACTTC.

This clonotype is termed medium-sized. This rearrangement joins TRBV7-2 to TRBJ2-7; weak D call: TRBD1 (6 bases). CDR3 length: 14 amino acids. The ends were cut back, 4 bases at V and 3 bases at J, with 13 bases in the middle. Germline lookup yields CDR1 SGHTA and CDR2 FQGNSA. CDR3 in DNA: TGTGCCAGCAGCTATAGCAGCAGGGGCTACGAGCAGTACTTC. Translation: CASSYSSRGYEQYF.

This clonotype is classed as medium-sized. The V gene is TRBV20-1, the J gene TRBJ2-1; 8 positions match TRBD1. Germline loops: CDR1 DFQATT, CDR2 SNEGSKA (reference sequence). This CDR3 is built from 13 residues. The junction had 4 bases not matched to a gene; V was cut back by 5 bases and J by 4 bases. The CDR3 loop reads CSAYGQGYNEQFF. As DNA, the CDR3 is TGCAGTGCTTACGGACAGGGTTACAATGAGCAGTTCTTC.

This clonotype was seen ten or more times. The V call is TRBV7-9, the J call TRBJ2-7; 7 bases align to TRBD2. This CDR3 contains 13 residues. From germline, CDR1 is SEHNR and CDR2 FQNEAQ (reference sequence). V was clipped by 5 bases and J by 7 bases; unmatched bases: 8. In DNA form, the CDR3 reads TGTGCCAGCAGCCCGGGACTATCGAGGGAGCAGTACTTC. Its protein product is CASSPGLSREQYF.

In its sample, this clonotype ranks as medium-sized (0.01 to 0.1%). This chain uses TRBV5-1 with TRBJ1-1; TRBD1 matches 9 bases. The CDR3 contains 14 residues. V gave up 3 bases and J gave up 3 bases; unmatched junction bases: 3. Germline loops: CDR1 SGHRS, CDR2 YFSETQ. The CDR3 here is CASSSGQGYTEAFF. Written as DNA, the CDR3 is TGCGCCAGCAGCTCAGGACAGGGGTACACTGAAGCTTTCTTT.

This clonotype was recorded a few times. The chain recombines TRBV20-1 with TRBJ2-3; D possibly uses TRBD1 or TRBD2 (5 bases each). Per germline, CDR1 DFQATT and CDR2 SNEGSKA (reference sequence). The CDR3 contains 14 residues. V was shortened by 8 bases and J by 1 base, with 16 bases between the two germline ends. Here the CDR3 reads CSSRDPRGTDTQYF. CDR3 bases: TGCAGTTCTCGGGACCCCCGGGGCACAGATACGCAGTATTTT.

This chain uses TRBV11-2 with TRBJ2-7, with D possibly TRBD1 on 7 matching bases. This CDR3 comprises 16 residues. V lost 5 bases and J 1 base, leaving 18 bases between the germline ends. Germline V gives CDR1 SGHAT, CDR2 FQNNGV. In DNA, the CDR3 is TGTGCCAGCAGCCCCCTAGCGCGACAGGGATCCTACGAGCAGTACTTC. Translating gives CASSPLARQGSYEQYF.

As to this clonotype: A much larger clone is a single base away; this may be a read error. The rearrangement uses TRBV2 and TRBJ2-5, with 9 bases that match TRBD1. The germline CDR1 and CDR2 sequences are SNHLY and FYNNEI. Trimming cost V 8 bases and J 5 bases; bases outside gene matches: 0. The CDR3 consists of 11 residues. As DNA, the CDR3 is TGTGCCAGCGGGACAGGGGAGACCCAGTACTTC. This sequence encodes CASGTGETQYF.